This T cell receptor beta chain derives from a study of identical twins. General study findings and limits: Fewer insertions characterized abundant cord blood beta clonotypes, whereas memory repertoires showed none.

This clonotype has a handful of counts. Its antigen remains unknown. In TCRdb, the 5' RACE reads were re-called with MiXCR into one record per CDR3 protein. The table records 300,000 to 400,000 distinct CDR3 sequences, 9% to 15% of them present only once. This sample also belongs to another study, concerning yellow fever vaccine responses in identical twins. That work states: Twins' vaccine T cell responses were reported to seem partly convergent and partly personalized.

Sequencing was done on a sample of CD8+ T cells sorted from blood. This sequence originates from a young woman in good health.

CDR3 bases: TGTGCCAGCACCACCTCAGGGGAGAGTCAGCCCCAGCATTTT. This encodes CASTTSGESQPQHF. The chain has TRBV12-3 or TRBV12-4 and TRBJ1-5; D might be TRBD1 (6 bases). The CDR3 totals 14 residues. V was shortened by 7 bases and J by 6 bases, with 16 bases between the two germline ends.